This TCR beta chain is from a study of beta chain features in type 1 diabetes (dated by TCRdb to 2017 to 2018). Study-wide context: Mean age, gender distribution, total cell number and subset yield were not different between patients and healthy donors. A total of around 110,000,000 sorted cells were examined across all samples, and RNA yield correlated strongly with the number of cells per subset. In the study, TCRB repertoires of sorted circulating CD4+ T cell subsets from recently diagnosed type 1 diabetes patients were compared with those of matched healthy donors. Whereas all 30 or so donors provided naive and central memory subsets, regulatory and stem cell-like memory subsets were isolated from just 8 patients and about 8 healthy donors.

The entire isolated RNA was reverse transcribed using the High Capacity cDNA Reverse Transcription Kit, and thus expressed TCRB transcripts were sequenced. For stem cell-like memory T cell samples, survey-depth immunoSEQ sequencing was used, averaging around 1 million total reads per sample. After sorted cells were lysed in RLT buffer, RNA was extracted with DNase-treated RNeasy Micro or Mini kits, with the choice depending on cell number. Each cell subset was processed separately to prevent cross-contamination, with patient and healthy donor samples processed together. TCRB sequences were amplified from cDNA with the immunoSEQ multiplex PCR, producing 87-bp fragments spanning the CDR3 region. Sequencing of the amplicons was performed on the Illumina HiSeq platform. In the original analysis: PCR bias was corrected computationally using synthetic template baselines, and reads within Hamming distance 2 were collapsed, with unmergeable singletons discarded. By aligning reads against IMGT, V, D and J genes, CDR3 length, and insertions or deletions at six rearrangement sites were assigned. Within each subset, clonotype counts were normalized to sorted cell number, after which true diversity and Gini coefficients were computed with the tcR R package. The overlap coefficient, calculated on TCRB nucleotide sequences, was used to measure repertoire sharing. As stored in TCRdb, this immuneACCESS dataset retains in-frame rearrangements with V and J assigned. A fraction of the clones does not appear; measured against another copy, unresolved V genes explain less than half of the discrepancy, and the remainder lacks a known reason. That table furnishes V, J and clone size, whereas the DNA furnished D and trimming. The sample table holds 20,000 to 30,000 clones, of which around half were seen once. The ten largest clonotypes hold 0.3% of the sample.

From each donor, a single peripheral blood sample of approximately 120 mL on average was drawn into heparinised tubes. A BD FACSAria II and a panel including CD45RO, CCR7, CD25, CD127, CD95 and CD27 were used to sort naive, central memory, regulatory and stem cell-like memory CD4+ T cells. A purity above 98% was achieved for all sorted populations. PBMCs were isolated immediately by Lymphoprep density gradient centrifugation and stained directly without culture. Samples were stained and sorted in pairs, with one healthy donor and one patient per experiment, so that batch effects were minimized. This clone was recorded only once. Its binding antigen is unknown. The input lacks base qualities; no much larger clone sits a single base away. Findings and caveats that apply to the study as a whole: Because small numbers of individuals were included in the HLA sub-analyses, any influence of HLA type on TCRB rearrangement was left unresolved. Fewer insertions and more nucleotide deletions at VDJ recombination sites were observed in patients with type 1 diabetes, implying thymic rearrangement abnormalities. Sequencing cDNA rather than genomic DNA could over-represent highly expressing activated cells, although activation and CD3 levels did not differ between groups. In all four CD4+ subsets, TCRB CDR3 length was moderately but significantly shorter in type 1 diabetes patients. Shorter templates might be favored by PCR, yet because patient and control samples were amplified and corrected together, any such skew would affect both groups equally. Naive, central memory and regulatory TCRB repertoires appeared to be more alike among patients than among healthy donors.

The sequencing sample was made of stem cell memory CD4+ T cells from blood. The meaning of the sample's cell subset or site label: stem cell-like memory CD4+ T cells. This TCR came from a man aged 30-40 years with type 1 diabetes.

The CDR3 protein is CASSQFSGTGQETQYF. The nucleotide sequence reads TGCGCCAGCAGCCAATTCTCCGGGACAGGCCAAGAGACCCAGTACTTC. The sequence joins TRBV4-1 to TRBJ2-5; 8 bases in between match TRBD1. At the junction V is shortened by 2 bases and J by 1 base; bases outside the gene matches: 6. Spanning cysteine to phenylalanine, the CDR3 consists of 16 amino acids. Kept here is only the CDR3 DNA, which spans 48 bases and is read in frame from base 1. From a lookup of the germline V gene, CDR1 and CDR2 are MGHRA and YSYEKL.